This T cell receptor beta chain came from a study of T cells in Graves' hyperthyroidism and ophthalmopathy. Study-wide points: Most expanded thyroid clonotypes above 0.001 recurred in blood.

Diagnoses used clinical symptoms, serum thyroxine and TRAb, thyroid ultrasound and orbital computed tomography. Amplified TCR beta CDR3 regions came from RNA transcripts. RT-PCR in the first round (using the HTBI primer set) targeted the TCR CDR3. TCRdb reprocessed the multiplex PCR reads via MiXCR and lists one record per CDR3 protein. The sample holds under 650,000 distinct CDR3 sequences; around 15% are singletons and the top ten take 3% to 4%. Germline values: CDR1 GTSNPN, CDR2 SVGIG (reference sequence). Trimming pared 6 bases from V and 5 bases from J, leaving 17 bases between. The CDR3 length is 14 residues. This clonotype came up many times. What it binds is not known.

The sequence derives from a woman under 40 with Graves' hyperthyroidism. Sequencing used blood. This rearrangement joins TRBV30 to TRBJ2-1, with D unresolved. The DNA of the CDR3 is TGTGCCTGTCTCGTATACGAGATAGACAATGAGCAGTTCTTC. This codes for CACLVYEIDNEQFF.